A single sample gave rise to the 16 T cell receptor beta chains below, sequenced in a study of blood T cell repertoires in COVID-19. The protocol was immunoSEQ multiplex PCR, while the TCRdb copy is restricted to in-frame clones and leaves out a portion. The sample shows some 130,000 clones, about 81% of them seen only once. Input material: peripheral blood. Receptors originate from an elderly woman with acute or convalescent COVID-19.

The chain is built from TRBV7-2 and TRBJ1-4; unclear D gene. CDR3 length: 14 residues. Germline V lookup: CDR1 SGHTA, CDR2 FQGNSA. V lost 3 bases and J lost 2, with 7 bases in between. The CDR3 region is CASSLSSTNEKLFF. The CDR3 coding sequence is TGTGCCAGCAGCTTGAGCTCCACTAATGAAAAACTGTTTTTT.

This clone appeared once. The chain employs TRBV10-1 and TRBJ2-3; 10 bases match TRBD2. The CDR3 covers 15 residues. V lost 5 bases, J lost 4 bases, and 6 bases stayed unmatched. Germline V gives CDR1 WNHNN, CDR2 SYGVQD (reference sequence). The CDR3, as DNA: TGCGCCAGCAGTCGCAGCGGGGGGGAAGCAGATACGCAGTATTTT. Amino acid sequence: CASSRSGGEADTQYF.

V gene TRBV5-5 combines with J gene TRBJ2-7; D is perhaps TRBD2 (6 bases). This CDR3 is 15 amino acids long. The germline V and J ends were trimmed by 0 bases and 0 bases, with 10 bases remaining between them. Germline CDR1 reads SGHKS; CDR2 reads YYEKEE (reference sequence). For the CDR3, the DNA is TGTGCCAGCAGCTTGGGGGGGGACCTCTCCTACGAGCAGTACTTC. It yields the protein CASSLGGDLSYEQYF. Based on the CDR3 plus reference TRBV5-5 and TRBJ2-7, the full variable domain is DAGVTQSPTHLIKTRGQQVTLRCSPISGHKSVSWYQQVLGQGPQFIFQYYEKEERGRGNFPDRFSARQFPNYSSELNVNALLLGDSALYLCASSLGGDLSYEQYFGPGTRLTVT.

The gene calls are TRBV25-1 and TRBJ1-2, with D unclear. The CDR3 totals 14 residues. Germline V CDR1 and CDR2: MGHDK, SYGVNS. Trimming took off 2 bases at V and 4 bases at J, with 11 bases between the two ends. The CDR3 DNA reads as TGTGCCAGCAGTGAAGGTTGGGCAGGCTATGGCTACACCTTC. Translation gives CASSEGWAGYGYTF.

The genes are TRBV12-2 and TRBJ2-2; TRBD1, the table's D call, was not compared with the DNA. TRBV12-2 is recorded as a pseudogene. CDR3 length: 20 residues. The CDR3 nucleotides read TGTGCAAGTCGCTTATATGAGGATGTGAGGACAGGGGGTAACACCGGGGAGCTGTTTTTT. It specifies CASRLYEDVRTGGNTGELFF.

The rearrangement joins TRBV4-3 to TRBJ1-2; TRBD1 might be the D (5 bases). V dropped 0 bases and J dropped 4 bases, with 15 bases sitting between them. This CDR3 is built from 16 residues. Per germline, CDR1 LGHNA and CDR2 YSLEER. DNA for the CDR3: TGCGCCAGCAGCCAAGATCGGGGACTGTCTGGCTATGGCTACACCTTC. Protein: CASSQDRGLSGYGYTF.

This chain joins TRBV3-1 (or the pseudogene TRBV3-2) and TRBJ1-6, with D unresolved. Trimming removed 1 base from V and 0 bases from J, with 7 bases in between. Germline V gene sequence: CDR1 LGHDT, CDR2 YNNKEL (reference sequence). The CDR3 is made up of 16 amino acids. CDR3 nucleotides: TGTGCCAGCAGCCAAGCCTCGAGCTCCTATAATTCACCCCTCCACTTT. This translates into CASSQASSSYNSPLHF.

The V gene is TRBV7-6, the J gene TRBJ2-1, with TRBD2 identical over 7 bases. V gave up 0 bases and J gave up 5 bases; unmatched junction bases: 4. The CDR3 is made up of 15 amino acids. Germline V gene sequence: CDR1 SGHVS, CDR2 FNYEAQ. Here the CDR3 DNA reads TGTGCCAGCAGCTTAGCGTTCGGACTAGACAATGAGCAGTTCTTC. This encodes CASSLAFGLDNEQFF.

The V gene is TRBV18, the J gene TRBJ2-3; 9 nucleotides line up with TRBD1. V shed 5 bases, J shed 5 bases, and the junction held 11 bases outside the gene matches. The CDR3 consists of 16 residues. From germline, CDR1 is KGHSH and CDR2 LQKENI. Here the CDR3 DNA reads TGTGCCAGCTCATCACAGGGGGCGCGGGTTGGAGATACGCAGTATTTT. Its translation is CASSSQGARVGDTQYF.

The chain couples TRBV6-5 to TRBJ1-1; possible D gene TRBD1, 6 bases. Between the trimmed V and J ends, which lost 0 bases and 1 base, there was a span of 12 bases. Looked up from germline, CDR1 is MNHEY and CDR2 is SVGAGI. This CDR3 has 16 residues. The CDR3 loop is CASSYSRQAANTEAFF. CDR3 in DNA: TGTGCCAGCAGTTACTCGAGACAGGCGGCGAACACTGAAGCTTTCTTT.

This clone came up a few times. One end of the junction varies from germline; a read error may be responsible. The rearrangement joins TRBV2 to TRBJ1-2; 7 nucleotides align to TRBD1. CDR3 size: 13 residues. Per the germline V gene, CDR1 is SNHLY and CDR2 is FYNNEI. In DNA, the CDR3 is TGTGCCAGCACGGGGGACAGCTCGTATGACTACACCTTC. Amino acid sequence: CASTGDSSYDYTF.

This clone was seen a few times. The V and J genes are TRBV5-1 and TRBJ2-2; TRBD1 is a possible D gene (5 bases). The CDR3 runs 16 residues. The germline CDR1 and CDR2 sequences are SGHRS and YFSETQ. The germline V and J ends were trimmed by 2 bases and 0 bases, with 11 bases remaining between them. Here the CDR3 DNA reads TGCGCCAGCAGCTTCCGACAGCCATCGAACACCGGGGAGCTGTTTTTT. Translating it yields CASSFRQPSNTGELFF.

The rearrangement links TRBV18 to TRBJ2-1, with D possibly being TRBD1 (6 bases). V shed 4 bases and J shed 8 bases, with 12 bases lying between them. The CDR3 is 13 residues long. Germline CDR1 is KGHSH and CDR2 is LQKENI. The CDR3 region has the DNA TGTGCCAGCTCACTTGTTCAGGGGTATGAGCAGTTCTTC. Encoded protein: CASSLVQGYEQFF.

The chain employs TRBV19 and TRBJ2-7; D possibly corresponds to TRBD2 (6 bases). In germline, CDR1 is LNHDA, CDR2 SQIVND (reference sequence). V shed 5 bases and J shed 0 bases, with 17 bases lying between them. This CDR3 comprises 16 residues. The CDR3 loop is CASSADRDSSSYEQYF. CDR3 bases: TGTGCCAGTAGTGCTGACCGGGACTCGAGCTCCTACGAGCAGTACTTC.

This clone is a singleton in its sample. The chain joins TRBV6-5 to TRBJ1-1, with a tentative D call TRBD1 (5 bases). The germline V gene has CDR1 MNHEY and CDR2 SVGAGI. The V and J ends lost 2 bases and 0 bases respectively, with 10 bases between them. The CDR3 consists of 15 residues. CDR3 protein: CASSYDSRMNTEAFF. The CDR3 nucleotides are TGTGCCAGCAGTTACGACAGCCGGATGAACACTGAAGCTTTCTTT.

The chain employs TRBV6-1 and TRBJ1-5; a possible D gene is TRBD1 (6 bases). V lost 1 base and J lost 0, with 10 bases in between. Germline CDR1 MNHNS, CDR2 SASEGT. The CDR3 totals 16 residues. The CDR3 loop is CASSEVTGPSNQPQHF. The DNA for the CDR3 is TGTGCCAGCAGTGAAGTGACAGGACCTAGCAATCAGCCCCAGCATTTT.